Each of the 30 T cell receptor beta chains below was sequenced from the same sample in a study of blood T cell repertoires in COVID-19. Produced via immunoSEQ multiplex PCR; TCRdb's table is partial and in-frame only. The sample has roughly 150,000 clones; roughly 90% are singletons. Source material: peripheral blood. The receptors here all came from a man in his 60s with acute or convalescent COVID-19.

This clone has just a few counts. CDR3 protein: CASGRSDRGNTEAFF. CDR3 bases: TGTGCTAGTGGTAGAAGCGACAGGGGGAACACTGAAGCTTTCTTT. This chain uses TRBV12-5 with TRBJ1-1; 8 bases are shared with TRBD1. The CDR3 has 15 residues. Germline V CDR1 and CDR2: LGHNT, FRNRAP. Trimming removed 5 bases from V and 1 base from J; junction bases left unmatched: 6.

This chain connects TRBV10-1 to TRBJ1-5; TRBD1 agrees at 7 bases. V was pared by 3 bases and J by 3 bases, with 2 bases of the junction left unmatched. The CDR3 runs 14 residues. Germline loops: CDR1 WNHNN, CDR2 SYGVQD (reference sequence). In DNA, the CDR3 is TGCGCCAGCAGTGATGGGACAGTCAATCAGCCCCAGCATTTT. The encoded protein is CASSDGTVNQPQHF.

This clone was observed once. Other DNA sequences in this specimen translate into the identical CDR3. The chain carries TRBV18 and TRBJ2-3, with D possibly matching TRBD1 (6 bases). This CDR3 has 13 amino acids. Trimming stripped 1 base from V and 4 bases from J, with 6 bases between. Germline V lookup: CDR1 KGHSH, CDR2 LQKENI. CDR3 in amino acids: CASSPQGADTQYF. For the CDR3, the DNA is TGTGCCAGCTCACCACAGGGGGCAGATACGCAGTATTTT.

V gene TRBV10-2 combines with J gene TRBJ2-3, with D hard to call. Between the trimmed V and J ends, which lost 3 bases and 1 base, there was a span of 8 bases. The CDR3 spans 14 residues. CDR1 is WSHSY, CDR2 SAAADI, per germline. The CDR3 is CASSEGQGTDTQYF. CDR3 bases: TGCGCCAGCAGTGAAGGTCAGGGCACAGATACGCAGTATTTT.

The chain links TRBV12-5 to TRBJ1-4; D ambiguous. V dropped 1 base and J dropped 8 bases, with 8 bases sitting between them. Germline V gene data show CDR1 as LGHNT and CDR2 as FRNRAP. The CDR3 has 13 amino acids. This CDR3 reads CASGLDGGEKLFF. The CDR3 DNA follows: TGTGCTAGTGGTTTGGACGGAGGGGAAAAACTGTTTTTT.

This rearrangement joins TRBV5-6 to TRBJ2-1, with D possibly TRBD2 on 7 matching bases. The CDR3 length is 14 residues. Germline assignment: CDR1 SGHDT and CDR2 YYEEEE. Trimming took 6 bases from V and 6 from J, leaving 16 bases between them. This CDR3 reads CASNGGAPGNEQFF. In DNA, the CDR3 is TGTGCCAGCAATGGGGGGGCGCCCGGCAATGAGCAGTTCTTC. The entire variable domain, with the rest obtained from reference TRBV5-6 and TRBJ2-1, is as follows: DAGVTQSPTHLIKTRGQQVTLRCSPKSGHDTVSWYQQALGQGPQFIFQYYEEEERQRGNFPDRFSGHQFPNYSSELNVNALLLGDSALYLCASNGGAPGNEQFFGPGTRLTVL.

The chain links TRBV28 to TRBJ2-2; a possible D gene is TRBD2 (5 bases). Looked up from germline, CDR1 is MDHEN and CDR2 is SYDVKM. V gave up 8 bases and J gave up 3 bases, with 7 bases separating them. The CDR3 loop spans 12 amino acids. For the CDR3, the DNA is TGTGCCAGCCCTAGCTACACCGGGGAGCTGTTTTTT. It is translated as CASPSYTGELFF. The full variable domain, with the rest looked up from reference TRBV28 and TRBJ2-2, is DVKVTQSSRYLVKRTGEKVFLECVQDMDHENMFWYRQDPGLGLRLIYFSYDVKMKEKGDIPEGYSVSREKKERFSLILESASTNQTSMYLCASPSYTGELFFGEGSRLTVL.

The chain links TRBV3-1 (or the pseudogene TRBV3-2) to TRBJ2-7; TRBD1 is a possible D gene (5 bases). The CDR3 sequence is 14 residues long. Per the germline V gene, CDR1 is LGHDT and CDR2 is YNNKEL (reference sequence). The germline V and J ends were trimmed by 0 bases and 3 bases, with 9 bases remaining between them. The CDR3: CASSQDPQGYEQYF. Written as DNA, the CDR3 is TGTGCCAGCAGCCAAGATCCGCAGGGCTACGAGCAGTACTTC.

The chain couples TRBV5-1 to TRBJ1-6; 7 nucleotides line up with TRBD1. This CDR3 region has 15 residues. The trim removed 4 bases at V and 7 bases at J, leaving 8 bases unmatched. Germline CDR1 and CDR2: SGHRS and YFSETQ. In nucleotides, the CDR3 is TGCGCCAGCAGCCCGGGACAGCGGTTGAATTCACCCCTCCACTTT. Encoded protein: CASSPGQRLNSPLHF.

DNA for the CDR3: TGTGCCTGGAGTGCAGGGGACGGCGAAAAACTGTTTTTT. Translation gives CAWSAGDGEKLFF. The chain couples TRBV30 to TRBJ1-4, with D tentatively TRBD1 (6 bases). The CDR3 runs to 13 residues. Germline assignment: CDR1 GTSNPN and CDR2 SVGIG (reference sequence). The V and J ends lost 1 base and 8 bases respectively, with 11 bases between them.

The chain is built from TRBV7-9 and TRBJ2-7, with D unresolved. The germline CDR1 and CDR2 sequences are SEHNR and FQNEAQ (reference sequence). The CDR3 consists of 13 residues. V dropped 4 bases and J dropped 3 bases, with 10 bases sitting between them. The CDR3 DNA follows: TGTGCCAGCAGCTCCGGTGTCGGCTACGAGCAGTACTTC. Residues: CASSSGVGYEQYF.

The rearrangement joins TRBV27 to TRBJ2-7; TRBD1 matches at 12 bases. Unmatched junction bases numbered 6, after V lost 5 bases and J lost 7 bases. The CDR3 length is 14 residues. The germline CDR1 and CDR2 sequences are MNHEY and SMNVEV (reference sequence). CDR3 sequence: CASSAGTGGREQYF. In DNA form, the CDR3 reads TGTGCCAGCAGTGCCGGGACAGGGGGCAGGGAGCAGTACTTC.

The J gene is TRBJ2-2, the V gene TRBV7-2, with D perhaps matching TRBD1 (6 bases). The CDR3 has 15 amino acids. Between the trimmed V and J ends, which lost 5 bases and 5 bases, there was a span of 15 bases. Germline-derived CDR1 and CDR2 are SGHTA and FQGNSA. The CDR3 protein is CASSQQGFMTGELFF. The CDR3 DNA is TGTGCCAGCAGCCAACAGGGTTTCATGACCGGGGAGCTGTTTTTT.

The chain couples TRBV24-1 to TRBJ2-1; TRBD1 matches 10 bases. CDR3 length: 13 amino acids. J was trimmed by 9 bases and V by 9 bases; bases with no gene match: 7. CDR1 and CDR2 (germline): KGHDR, SFDVKD. This chain's CDR3 is CATSGTGESEQFF. As DNA, the CDR3 is TGTGCCACCTCCGGGACAGGGGAAAGTGAGCAGTTCTTC.

This clone has more than one count but fewer than ten. The CDR3 region is CAWLRGFTEAFF. In DNA form, the CDR3 reads TGTGCCTGGCTTCGGGGGTTTACTGAAGCTTTCTTT. The genes are TRBV30 and TRBJ1-1, with a tentative D call TRBD1 (5 bases). This CDR3 has 12 residues. Germline V gene sequence: CDR1 GTSNPN, CDR2 SVGIG (reference sequence). Trimming removed 5 bases at V and 5 bases at J, with 12 bases between.

The CDR3 here is CASRLQGAVDTIYF. CDR3 DNA sequence: TGTGCCAGCAGGCTACAGGGGGCGGTTGACACCATATATTTT. J is TRBJ1-3 and V is TRBV6-5; 9 bases agree with TRBD1. Per germline, CDR1 MNHEY and CDR2 SVGAGI. The CDR3 spans 14 residues. Trimming at V came to 6 bases and at J to 8 bases, leaving 8 bases not matched to a gene.

The V and J genes are TRBV19 and TRBJ1-4, with no clear D. Germline CDR1 reads LNHDA; CDR2 reads SQIVND (reference sequence). This CDR3 spans 14 amino acids. V shed 3 bases and J shed 3 bases, with 8 bases lying between them. The CDR3 here is CASSILAANEKLFF. The CDR3 DNA reads TGTGCCAGTAGTATTTTGGCAGCTAATGAAAAACTGTTTTTT. Together with reference TRBV19 and TRBJ1-4, the CDR3 gives the full variable domain: DGGITQSPKYLFRKEGQNVTLSCEQNLNHDAMYWYRQDPGQGLRLIYYSQIVNDFQKGDIAEGYSVSREKKESFPLTVTSAQKNPTAFYLCASSILAANEKLFFGSGTQLSVL.

This chain uses TRBV24-1 with TRBJ2-5; 9 positions match TRBD1. The V and J ends lost 4 bases and 2 bases, in that order; junction bases with no gene match: 10. Germline CDR1 KGHDR, CDR2 SFDVKD. The CDR3 is 17 residues long. CDR3 DNA sequence: TGTGCCACCAGTGAGGGACAGGGTAGCCTCGAACAAGAGACCCAGTACTTC. Translating it yields CATSEGQGSLEQETQYF.

V is TRBV6-4 and J is TRBJ1-2; TRBD1 might be the D (6 bases). The CDR3 loop spans 16 amino acids. V was trimmed by 6 bases and J by 4 bases, leaving 21 bases between them. CDR1 and CDR2 (germline): MRHNA, SNTAGT. CDR3 amino acids: CASSLGTGSSSYGYTF. The CDR3 nucleotides read TGTGCCAGCAGCCTAGGAACAGGGAGCAGTAGCTATGGCTACACCTTC.

The chain joins TRBV3-1 (or the pseudogene TRBV3-2) to TRBJ1-1; D unresolved. The CDR3 sequence is 17 residues long. V dropped 0 bases and J dropped 0 bases, with 14 bases sitting between them. Germline V CDR1 and CDR2: LGHDT, YNNKEL (reference sequence). Here the CDR3 reads CASSQDIVGGVNTEAFF. Here the CDR3 DNA reads TGTGCCAGCAGCCAAGATATTGTAGGAGGAGTGAACACTGAAGCTTTCTTT.

This CDR3 reads CATSDRRELFF. The CDR3 bases are TGTGCCACCAGTGATCGGAGAGAACTGTTTTTT. This chain connects TRBV24-1 to TRBJ1-4; D is undetermined. With 3 bases removed from V and 12 bases from J, the gap between germline ends came to 7 bases. The CDR3 has 11 amino acids. Germline CDR1 reads KGHDR; CDR2 reads SFDVKD.

The gene calls are TRBV9 and TRBJ2-7; 8 nucleotides match TRBD1. The V and J ends lost 4 bases and 4 bases, in that order; junction bases with no gene match: 7. This CDR3 region has 14 residues. The germline V gene encodes CDR1 SGDLS and CDR2 YYNGEE. The CDR3 sequence is CASSYGQGAYEQYF. CDR3 nucleotides: TGTGCCAGCAGCTACGGACAGGGAGCTTACGAGCAGTACTTC.

For the CDR3, the DNA is TGTGCCAGCAGCTTCCAGGCCCCAGATACGCAGTATTTT. This encodes CASSFQAPDTQYF. The V and J genes are TRBV7-2 and TRBJ2-3, with no clear D. The V gene's germline CDR1 is SGHTA and CDR2 FQGNSA. V dropped 3 bases and J dropped 4 bases, with 8 bases sitting between them. The CDR3 consists of 13 residues.

The chain recombines TRBV27 with TRBJ1-1; D is uncertain. Germline CDR1 and CDR2: MNHEY and SMNVEV (reference sequence). This CDR3 comprises 13 residues. Trimming left V 6 bases short and J 1 base short, with 9 bases between. In nucleotides, the CDR3 is TGTGCCAGCAGAACGACTGCGAACACTGAAGCTTTCTTT. Amino acid sequence: CASRTTANTEAFF.

This clone was seen a single time. The chain combines TRBV13 with TRBJ2-7, with a possible D match to TRBD1 (6 bases). The germline V and J ends were trimmed by 5 bases and 6 bases, with 14 bases remaining between them. Germline values: CDR1 PRHDT, CDR2 FYEKMQ (reference sequence). CDR3 length equals 13 residues. CDR3 sequence reads: CASSRIQGSEQYF. In DNA form, the CDR3 reads TGTGCCAGCAGCCGAATACAGGGAAGCGAGCAGTACTTC.

The V gene is TRBV18, the J gene TRBJ2-6, with 7 bases matching TRBD2. Germline CDR1 reads KGHSH; CDR2 reads LQKENI. This CDR3 spans 14 amino acids. V gave up 6 bases and J gave up 5 bases; unmatched junction bases: 4. CDR3 bases: TGTGCCAGCTCTCCGGGGGGAAGGGCCAACGTCCTGACTTTC. This sequence encodes CASSPGGRANVLTF.

V is TRBV7-2 and J is TRBJ2-3, with 15 nucleotides matching TRBD2. This CDR3 is 18 amino acids long. Trimming at V came to 4 bases and at J to 4 bases, leaving 9 bases not matched to a gene. CDR1 and CDR2 from the germline V gene are SGHTA and FQGNSA. The CDR3 region has the DNA TGTGCCAGCAGCTCTTGGACTAGCGGGGGGGCGACCGCAGATACGCAGTATTTT. The encoded protein is CASSSWTSGGATADTQYF.

The chain combines TRBV11-2 with TRBJ2-5, with TRBD2 identical over 13 bases. The CDR3 runs 16 residues. Per germline, CDR1 SGHAT and CDR2 FQNNGV. V was pared by 6 bases and J by 1 base, with 5 bases of the junction left unmatched. CDR3 amino acids: CASRTGTSGIQETQYF. The CDR3 DNA is TGTGCCAGCAGGACCGGGACTAGCGGGATCCAAGAGACCCAGTACTTC.

A word on this clone: Other DNA sequences in the same sample also yield this CDR3. The genes are TRBV9 and TRBJ2-2; 8 bases align to TRBD2. Germline lookup yields CDR1 SGDLS and CDR2 YYNGEE. J was trimmed by 3 bases and V by 4 bases; bases with no gene match: 11. The CDR3 is made up of 17 amino acids. DNA for the CDR3: TGTGCCAGCAGCACTCGGGGGGGGACTCGTCACACCGGGGAGCTGTTTTTT. Protein sequence: CASSTRGGTRHTGELFF.

This chain uses TRBV7-2 with TRBJ2-7; tentatively, D is TRBD1 (6 bases). Deletions cut 5 bases from V and 4 bases from J, with 18 bases between. Per the germline V gene, CDR1 is SGHTA and CDR2 is FQGNSA. The CDR3 spans 15 residues. The CDR3 spells CASSPTGQGPYEQYF. DNA for the CDR3: TGTGCCAGCAGCCCCACGGGGCAGGGGCCGTACGAGCAGTACTTC.